The sequence of this TCR beta chain was determined in a study of cytomegalovirus exposure and HLA in healthy donors. The PCR ran on 60 Vbeta and 13 Jbeta primers. Data came from immunoSEQ multiplex PCR; TCRdb stores just in-frame clones and leaves some out. Of some 180,000 clones listed, 79% are singletons. Overall study findings and caveats: Cytomegalovirus association was listed for about 150 TCR beta chains.

For this clone: Its antigen is not known.

The V gene's germline CDR1 is LGHNA and CDR2 YNFKEQ. Trimming at V came to 1 base and at J to 0 bases, leaving 6 bases not matched to a gene. CDR3 length: 16 residues. Sequences were obtained from PBMCs. The V call is TRBV4-2, the J call TRBJ2-7; 7 bases line up with TRBD1. This TCR came from a woman in her 30s in good health and CMV-seropositive. This CDR3 is CASSQAQGVNSYEQYF. In DNA form, the CDR3 reads TGTGCCAGCAGCCAAGCTCAGGGGGTCAACTCCTACGAGCAGTACTTC.